This T cell receptor beta chain was retrieved from a study of blood T cell repertoires in COVID-19. Study information: The United States, Italy and Spain supplied acute and convalescent COVID-19 samples. Sample material is recorded as cDNA or gDNA derived from T cells, B-cell-depleted T cells, or PBMCs.

The J segment lost 5 bases and the V segment lost 1 base, leaving 2 bases of the junction unmatched. This CDR3 contains 14 residues. The germline gives CDR1 LGHNA, CDR2 YNFKEQ. As processed by the authors: Estimation of nucleated cell counts relied on the amplification of reference gene primers. Sequencing used immunoSEQ multiplex PCR; TCRdb keeps in-frame clones, though not all of them. V, J and clone size are those of that table, while D and trimming were read from the DNA. The table records approximately 170,000 clones, about 74% of them present only once. Sequenced input: peripheral blood. This TCR was sampled from a woman aged 80 or over with acute or convalescent COVID-19. The chain uses TRBV4-2 and TRBJ2-1; 7 bases fit TRBD2. The CDR3: CASSQGLADNEQFF. The CDR3 region has the DNA TGTGCCAGCAGCCAAGGACTAGCCGACAATGAGCAGTTCTTC.